This T cell receptor (beta chain) was sequenced for a study of somatic mutations in cytotoxic T cells in rheumatoid arthritis. Broader study findings: The slight TRBV07 underrepresentation in rheumatoid arthritis patients was not adjusted for multiple comparisons.

The CDR3 has 17 residues. CDR1 is SGHVS, CDR2 FNYEAQ, per germline. The J segment lost 6 bases and the V segment lost 3 bases, leaving 9 bases of the junction unmatched. In regard to this clone: The antigen remains unidentified.

Original processing methods: Matching between patient CD8+ clones larger than 1% and published virus-specific TCRB sequences was rare. This table comes from immunoSEQ multiplex PCR, and its TCRdb copy is limited to in-frame clones, with some not included. V and J calls and clone size are as listed in that table; D and trimming were resolved from the DNA. The sample lists roughly 2,500 clones, just under 85% occurring once. The sequencing sample was made of CD8+ T cells sorted from blood. The TCR was taken from a woman in her 70s with rheumatoid arthritis. The chain employs TRBV7-6 and TRBJ2-1, with TRBD2 identical over 12 bases. The CDR3 DNA sequence: TGTGCCAGCAGCTTCGGACTAGCGGGAACGCGGGGCAATGAGCAGTTCTTC. It translates to CASSFGLAGTRGNEQFF.